This TCR beta chain was sequenced for a study of blood T cell repertoires in COVID-19. Background on the study: Some COVID-19 samples were acute and others convalescent; all came from the United States, Italy and Spain. T cells, B-cell-depleted T cells, or PBMCs supplied cDNA or gDNA.

Germline V gene lookup returns CDR1 SGHRS and CDR2 YFSETQ. Trimming cost V 4 bases and J 8 bases; bases outside gene matches: 12. The CDR3 loop spans 16 amino acids. Source study methods: The authors estimated nucleated cell counts from reference gene primer amplification. Profiling relied on immunoSEQ multiplex PCR, and the TCRdb table lists in-frame clones only, not all of them. For V, J and clone size, that table is used; D and trimming come from the DNA. The data show some 180,000 clones, with approximately 80% seen just once and about 9% held by the top ten. V is TRBV5-1 and J is TRBJ2-1; 10 nucleotides match TRBD1. Sequencing input: peripheral blood. The origin of this receptor is a woman in her fifties or sixties with active or convalescent COVID-19. The DNA of the CDR3 is TGCGCCAGCAGCCCGTCGACAGGGGGCTATATCGATGAGCAGTTCTTC. Its translation: CASSPSTGGYIDEQFF.